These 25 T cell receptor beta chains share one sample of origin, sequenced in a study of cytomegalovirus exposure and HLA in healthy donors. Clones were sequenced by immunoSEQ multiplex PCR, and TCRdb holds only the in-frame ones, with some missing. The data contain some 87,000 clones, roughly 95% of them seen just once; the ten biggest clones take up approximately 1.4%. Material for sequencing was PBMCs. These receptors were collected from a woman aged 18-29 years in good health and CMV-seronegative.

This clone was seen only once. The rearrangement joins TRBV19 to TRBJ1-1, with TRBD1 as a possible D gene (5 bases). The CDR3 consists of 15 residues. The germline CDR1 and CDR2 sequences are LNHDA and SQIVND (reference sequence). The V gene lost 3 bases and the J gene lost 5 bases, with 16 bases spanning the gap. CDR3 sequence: CASSIFMPGMTEAFF. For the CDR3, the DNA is TGTGCCAGTAGTATTTTCATGCCAGGGATGACTGAAGCTTTCTTT.

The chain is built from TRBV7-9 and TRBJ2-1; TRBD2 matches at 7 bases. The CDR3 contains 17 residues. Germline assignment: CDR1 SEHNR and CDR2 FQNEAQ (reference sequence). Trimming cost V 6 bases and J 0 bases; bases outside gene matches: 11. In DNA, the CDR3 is TGTGCCAGCAGAATCGCCGCGGGAGTCAACTCCTACAATGAGCAGTTCTTC. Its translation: CASRIAAGVNSYNEQFF.

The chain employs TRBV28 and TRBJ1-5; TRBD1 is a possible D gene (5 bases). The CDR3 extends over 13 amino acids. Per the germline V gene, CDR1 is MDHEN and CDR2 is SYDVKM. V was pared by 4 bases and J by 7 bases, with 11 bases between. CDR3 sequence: CASSWGPGQPQHF. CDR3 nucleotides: TGTGCCAGCAGTTGGGGCCCAGGACAGCCCCAGCATTTT.

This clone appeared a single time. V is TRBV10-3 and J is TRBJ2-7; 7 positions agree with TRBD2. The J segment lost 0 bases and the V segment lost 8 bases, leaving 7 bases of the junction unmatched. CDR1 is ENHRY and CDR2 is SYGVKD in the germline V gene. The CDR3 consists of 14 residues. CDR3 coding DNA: TGTGCCATCTCCGCGGGGGTGAACTCCTACGAGCAGTACTTC. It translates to CAISAGVNSYEQYF.

CDR3 region: CASSEWASGTTDTQYF. The CDR3 region has the DNA TGTGCCAGCAGTGAATGGGCTAGCGGGACCACAGATACGCAGTATTTT. This chain joins TRBV2 and TRBJ2-3, with 9 bases matching TRBD2. This CDR3 has 16 amino acids. Per the germline V gene, CDR1 is SNHLY and CDR2 is FYNNEI. V lost 2 bases to trimming and J lost 2 bases; unmatched junction nucleotides: 5.

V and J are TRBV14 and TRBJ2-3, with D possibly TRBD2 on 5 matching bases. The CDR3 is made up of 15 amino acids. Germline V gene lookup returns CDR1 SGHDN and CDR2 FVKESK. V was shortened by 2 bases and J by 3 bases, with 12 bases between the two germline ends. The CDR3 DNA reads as TGTGCCAGCAGCCAATCCGGGGTGTGGACAGATACGCAGTATTTT. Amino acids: CASSQSGVWTDTQYF.

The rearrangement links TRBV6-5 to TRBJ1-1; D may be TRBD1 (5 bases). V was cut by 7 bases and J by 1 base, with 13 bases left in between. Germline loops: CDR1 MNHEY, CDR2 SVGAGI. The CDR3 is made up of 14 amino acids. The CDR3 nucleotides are TGTGCCAGCACCAGTTGGGGGGGGAACACTGAAGCTTTCTTT. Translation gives CASTSWGGNTEAFF.

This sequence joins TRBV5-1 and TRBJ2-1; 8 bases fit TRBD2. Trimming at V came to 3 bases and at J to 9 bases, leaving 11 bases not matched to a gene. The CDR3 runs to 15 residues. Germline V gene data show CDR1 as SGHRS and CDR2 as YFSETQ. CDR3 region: CASSSGTRDSIEQFF. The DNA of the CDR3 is TGCGCCAGCAGCTCCGGGACTAGGGATTCTATTGAGCAGTTCTTC.

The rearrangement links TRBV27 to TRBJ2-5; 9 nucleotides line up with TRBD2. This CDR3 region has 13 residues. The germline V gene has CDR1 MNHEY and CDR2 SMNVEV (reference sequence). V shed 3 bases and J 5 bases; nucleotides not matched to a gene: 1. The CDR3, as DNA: TGTGCCAGCAGTTTCGGACTAGCGGAGACCCAGTACTTC. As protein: CASSFGLAETQYF.

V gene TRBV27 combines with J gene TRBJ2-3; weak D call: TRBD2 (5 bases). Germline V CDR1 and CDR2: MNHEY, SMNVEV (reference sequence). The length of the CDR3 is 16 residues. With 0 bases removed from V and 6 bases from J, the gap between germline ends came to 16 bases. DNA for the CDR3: TGTGCCAGCAGTTTATCGATATCCGGGTTAGCGGATACGCAGTATTTT. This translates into CASSLSISGLADTQYF.

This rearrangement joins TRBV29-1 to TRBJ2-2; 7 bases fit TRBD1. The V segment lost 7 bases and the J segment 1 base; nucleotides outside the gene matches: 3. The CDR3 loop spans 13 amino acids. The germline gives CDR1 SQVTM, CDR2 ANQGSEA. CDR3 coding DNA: TGCAGCGCAGACAGGGAGAACACCGGGGAGCTGTTTTTT. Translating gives CSADRENTGELFF.

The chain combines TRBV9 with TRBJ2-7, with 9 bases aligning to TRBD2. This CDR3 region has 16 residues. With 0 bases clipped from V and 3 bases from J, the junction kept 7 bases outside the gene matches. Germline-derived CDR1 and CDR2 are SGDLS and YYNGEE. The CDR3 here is CASSVEPSGNYYEQYF. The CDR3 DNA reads TGTGCCAGCAGCGTAGAGCCTAGCGGGAATTACTACGAGCAGTACTTC.

The CDR3 sequence: CASCITGGQNTEAFF. The CDR3 DNA follows: TGTGCCAGCTGTATAACTGGGGGACAGAACACTGAAGCTTTCTTT. The chain joins TRBV18 to TRBJ1-1, with a tentative D call TRBD1 (6 bases). The V gene lost 7 bases and the J gene lost 1 base, with 16 bases spanning the gap. Germline V CDR1 and CDR2: KGHSH, LQKENI. There are 15 residues in the CDR3. The whole variable domain, remainder taken from reference TRBV18 and TRBJ1-1, is NAGVMQNPRHLVRRRGQEARLRCSPMKGHSHVYWYRQLPEEGLKFMVYLQKENIIDESGMPKERFSAEFPKEGPSILRIQQVVRGDSAAYFCASCITGGQNTEAFFGQGTRLTVV.

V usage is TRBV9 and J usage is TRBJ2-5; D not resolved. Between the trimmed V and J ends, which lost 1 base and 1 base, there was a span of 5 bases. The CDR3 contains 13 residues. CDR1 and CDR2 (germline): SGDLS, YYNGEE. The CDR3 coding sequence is TGTGCCAGCAGCGTACGCAGCCAAGAGACCCAGTACTTC. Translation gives CASSVRSQETQYF.

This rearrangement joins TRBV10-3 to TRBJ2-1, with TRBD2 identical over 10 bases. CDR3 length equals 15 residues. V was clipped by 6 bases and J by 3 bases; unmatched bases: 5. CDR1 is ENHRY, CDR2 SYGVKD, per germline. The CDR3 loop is CAISPGLADYNEQFF. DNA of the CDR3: TGTGCCATCAGCCCCGGACTAGCGGACTACAATGAGCAGTTCTTC.

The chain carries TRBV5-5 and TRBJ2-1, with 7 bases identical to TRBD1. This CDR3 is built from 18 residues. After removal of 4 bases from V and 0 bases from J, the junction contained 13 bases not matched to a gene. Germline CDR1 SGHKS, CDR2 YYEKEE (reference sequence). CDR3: CASSLYRDRRSSYNEQFF. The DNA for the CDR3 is TGTGCCAGCAGCCTGTACAGGGACAGACGGAGCTCCTACAATGAGCAGTTCTTC.

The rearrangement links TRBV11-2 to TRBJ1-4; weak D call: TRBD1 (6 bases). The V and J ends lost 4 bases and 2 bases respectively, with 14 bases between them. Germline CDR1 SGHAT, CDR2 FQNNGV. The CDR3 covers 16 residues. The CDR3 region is CASSSDKGVTNEKLFF. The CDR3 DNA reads TGTGCCAGCAGCTCTGATAAGGGGGTTACTAATGAAAAACTGTTTTTT.

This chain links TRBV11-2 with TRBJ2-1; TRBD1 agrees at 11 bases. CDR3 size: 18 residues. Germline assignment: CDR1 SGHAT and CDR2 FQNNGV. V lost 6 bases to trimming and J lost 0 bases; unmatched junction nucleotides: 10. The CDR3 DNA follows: TGTGCCAGCAGTCCGGACAGGGGGCAATCCAGCTCCTACAATGAGCAGTTCTTC. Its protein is CASSPDRGQSSSYNEQFF.

CDR3 DNA: TGTGCCAGCAGCCCTTACGCCGGGGGATGGGGTAAAGATACGCAGTATTTT. It yields the protein CASSPYAGGWGKDTQYF. The rearrangement joins TRBV7-6 to TRBJ2-3, with D perhaps TRBD2 (6 bases). The ends were cut back, 5 bases at V and 5 bases at J, with 23 bases in the middle. CDR1 SGHVS and CDR2 FNYEAQ come from the germline V gene. This CDR3 spans 17 amino acids. Variable domain in full (rest from reference TRBV7-6 and TRBJ2-3): GAGVSQSPRYKVTKRGQDVALRCDPISGHVSLYWYRQALGQGPEFLTYFNYEAQQDKSGLPNDRFSAERPEGSISTLTIQRTEQRDSAMYRCASSPYAGGWGKDTQYFGPGTRLTVL.

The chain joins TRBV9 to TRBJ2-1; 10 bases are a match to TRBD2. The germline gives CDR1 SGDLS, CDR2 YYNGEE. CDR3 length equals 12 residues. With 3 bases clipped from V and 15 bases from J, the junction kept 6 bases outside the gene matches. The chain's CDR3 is CASSGLSGRLFF. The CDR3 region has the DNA TGTGCCAGCAGCGGACTTAGCGGGAGGTTGTTCTTC.

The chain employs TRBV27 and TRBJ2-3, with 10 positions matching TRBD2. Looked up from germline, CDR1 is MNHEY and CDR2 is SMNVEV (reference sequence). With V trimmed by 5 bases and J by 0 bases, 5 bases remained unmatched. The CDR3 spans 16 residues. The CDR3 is CASSTPTSGSTDTQYF. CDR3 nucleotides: TGTGCCAGCAGTACCCCGACTAGCGGGAGCACAGATACGCAGTATTTT.

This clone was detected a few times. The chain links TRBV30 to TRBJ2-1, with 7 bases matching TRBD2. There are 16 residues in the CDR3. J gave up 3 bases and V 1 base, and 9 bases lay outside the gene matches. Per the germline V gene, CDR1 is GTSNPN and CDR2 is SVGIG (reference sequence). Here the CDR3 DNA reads TGTGCCTGGAGTGAACAGCGGGGCGGTTACTACAATGAGCAGTTCTTC. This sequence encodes CAWSEQRGGYYNEQFF.

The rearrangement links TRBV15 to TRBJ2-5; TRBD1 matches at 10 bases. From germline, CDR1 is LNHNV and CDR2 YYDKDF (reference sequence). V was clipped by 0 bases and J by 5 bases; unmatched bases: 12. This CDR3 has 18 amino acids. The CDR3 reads CATSRDLTLTGGRETQYF. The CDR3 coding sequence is TGTGCCACCAGCAGAGATCTAACCTTGACAGGGGGCAGGGAGACCCAGTACTTC.

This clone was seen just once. The CDR3 sequence is CASSLVQGRGEQYF. CDR3 DNA sequence: TGTGCCAGCAGCTTAGTACAGGGGAGAGGCGAGCAGTACTTC. The rearrangement links TRBV7-9 to TRBJ2-7, with 7 positions matching TRBD1. With 1 base clipped from V and 6 bases from J, the junction kept 6 bases outside the gene matches. In germline, CDR1 is SEHNR, CDR2 FQNEAQ (reference sequence). The CDR3 is 14 amino acids.

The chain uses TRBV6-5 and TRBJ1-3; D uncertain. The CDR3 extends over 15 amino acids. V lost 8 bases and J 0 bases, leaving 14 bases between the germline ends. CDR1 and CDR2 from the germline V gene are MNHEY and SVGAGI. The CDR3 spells CASGRHTSSGNTIYF. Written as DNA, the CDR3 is TGTGCCAGCGGCCGACACACGAGCTCTGGAAACACCATATATTTT.